What follows are 10 T cell receptor beta chains derived from one specimen sequenced in a study of control samples from healthy donors and cancer patients. Generated by immunoSEQ multiplex PCR, the TCRdb table keeps only in-frame clones and is missing some. The data contain tens of thousands of clones, 94% of them singletons. Sequenced sample: blood. These receptor sequences come from a young man in good health.

The rearrangement links TRBV6-2 or TRBV6-3 to TRBJ2-7; 10 bases are shared with TRBD1. This CDR3 is 19 amino acids long. Germline V gives CDR1 MNHEY, CDR2 SVGEGT. V was pared by 5 bases and J by 5 bases, with 21 bases of the junction left unmatched. The CDR3 region is CASSPDRGDRGSLWHEQYF. CDR3 bases: TGTGCCAGCAGTCCGGATAGAGGGGACAGGGGATCCCTTTGGCACGAGCAGTACTTC.

The chain links TRBV19 to TRBJ2-6; D may be TRBD1 (6 bases). With 7 bases removed from V and 4 bases from J, the gap between germline ends came to 11 bases. The CDR3 is made up of 14 amino acids. Germline CDR1 and CDR2: LNHDA and SQIVND (reference sequence). CDR3 sequence: CASTGDGGANVLTF. DNA of the CDR3: TGTGCCAGTACAGGGGATGGAGGGGCCAACGTCCTGACTTTC.

The chain combines TRBV5-1 with TRBJ2-7, with 11 bases aligning to TRBD1. The CDR3 totals 15 residues. V lost 0 bases and J lost 3; bases outside the gene matches: 2. The germline gives CDR1 SGHRS, CDR2 YFSETQ. The CDR3 nucleotides are TGCGCCAGCAGCTTGGGAGGGACAGGGGGCTACGAGCAGTACTTC. Its protein product is CASSLGGTGGYEQYF.

The chain recombines TRBV4-1 with TRBJ2-7; possible D gene TRBD1, 6 bases. The CDR3 length is 15 residues. With 1 base removed from V and 2 bases from J, the gap between germline ends came to 12 bases. Germline V CDR1 and CDR2: MGHRA, YSYEKL. The CDR3 protein is CASSQVQDSPYEQYF. The CDR3 nucleotides are TGCGCCAGCAGCCAAGTCCAGGACAGCCCCTACGAGCAGTACTTC.

The chain couples TRBV10-3 to TRBJ2-3, with no clear D. CDR3 length: 14 residues. Trimming stripped 4 bases from V and 0 bases from J, with 8 bases between. Germline CDR1 and CDR2: ENHRY and SYGVKD. CDR3 sequence (DNA): TGTGCCATCAGTGTGGTACGCAGCACAGATACGCAGTATTTT. Translation gives CAISVVRSTDTQYF.

The J gene is TRBJ2-5, the V gene TRBV11-2; 8 nucleotides line up with TRBD2. The CDR3 runs to 15 residues. V was clipped by 6 bases and J by 2 bases; unmatched bases: 8. Germline loops: CDR1 SGHAT, CDR2 FQNNGV. Written as DNA, the CDR3 is TGTGCCAGCAGGCCCGGGACTAGGAGGCAAGAGACCCAGTACTTC. This sequence encodes CASRPGTRRQETQYF.

For this clone: At the DNA level, this CDR3 is encoded by other sequences in the same sample as well. The chain couples TRBV15 to TRBJ1-5; D unresolved. The CDR3 runs 13 residues. V was shortened by 0 bases and J by 7 bases, with 7 bases between the two germline ends. The germline gives CDR1 LNHNV, CDR2 YYDKDF (reference sequence). CDR3 coding DNA: TGTGCCACCAGCAGAGAAGGAGGGCAGCCCCAGCATTTT. Its translation: CATSREGGQPQHF.

This chain connects TRBV29-1 to TRBJ2-5, with TRBD2 matching over 7 bases. Germline V gene sequence: CDR1 SQVTM, CDR2 ANQGSEA. The ends lost 3 bases at V and 4 bases at J; junction bases unmatched: 5. The CDR3 has 13 amino acids. The CDR3 is CSVDPGEGETQYF. The CDR3 coding sequence is TGCAGCGTTGACCCGGGGGAGGGAGAGACCCAGTACTTC.

The V call is TRBV9, the J call TRBJ1-3; no definite D call. This CDR3 comprises 15 residues. V was shortened by 3 bases and J by 0 bases, with 10 bases between the two germline ends. Germline CDR1 reads SGDLS; CDR2 reads YYNGEE. CDR3 amino acids: CASSDRSNSGNTIYF. The CDR3 DNA reads TGTGCCAGCAGCGACCGTTCAAACTCTGGAAACACCATATATTTT.

This CDR3 reads CAWKVAGMDTGELFF. CDR3 DNA sequence: TGTGCCTGGAAGGTTGCGGGGATGGACACCGGGGAGCTGTTTTTT. This chain joins TRBV30 and TRBJ2-2; possible D gene TRBD2, 6 bases. CDR3 length equals 15 residues. Trimming removed 4 bases from V and 3 bases from J, with 15 bases in between. Germline CDR1 is GTSNPN and CDR2 is SVGIG (reference sequence).